A selection of T cell receptor beta chains follows, all from one sample in a study of siplizumab effects on memory and regulatory T cells. Assay used: immunoSEQ multiplex PCR; TCRdb lists only in-frame clones, some missing. There are approximately 92,000 clones in the sample; about 93% occur only once, and about 1.4% lies in the top ten. Specimen: non-Treg CD4+ T cells sorted from blood. These TCRs come from a human donor in good health. The CDR3 runs from the conserved cysteine through the conserved F or W. D genes are given only for firm matches. Size tells how often a clone was seen (once, few, many) or the class of an expanded clone, and some rows leave it out.

>TRBJ2-7|-|-|15|TRBV2
CASSESLNLSGEQYF
TGTGCCAGCAGTGAATCCTTAAACCTATCTGGTGAGCAGTACTTC
>TRBJ2-1|-|TRBD2|15|TRBV6-5
CASSSRLAGALVWFF
TGTGCCAGCAGTTCCCGACTAGCGGGAGCTTTAGTGTGGTTCTTC
>TRBJ2-7|-|-|14|TRBV19
CASRDTGSPYEQYF
TGTGCCAGTAGAGACACAGGGTCCCCCTACGAGCAGTACTTC
>TRBJ1-5|few|-|14|TRBV28
CASSLSRGSQPQHF
TGTGCCAGCAGTTTAAGCAGGGGAAGTCAGCCCCAGCATTTT
>TRBJ1-1|-|-|15|TRBV27
CASSSRTALNTEAFF
TGTGCCAGCAGTTCCCGGACAGCCTTGAACACTGAAGCTTTCTTT
>TRBJ1-1|-|TRBD1|12|TRBV27
CATRTGKTEAFF
TGTGCAACGAGGACAGGGAAGACTGAAGCTTTCTTT
>TRBJ1-2|once|TRBD1|14|TRBV5-1
CASSLGGQSYGYTF
TGCGCCAGCAGCTTGGGGGGACAGTCCTATGGCTACACCTTC
>TRBJ2-1|-|-|17|TRBV7-9
CASSPQTPLEGFNEQFF
TGTGCCAGCAGCCCCCAAACACCGTTGGAGGGCTTCAATGAGCAGTTCTTC
>TRBJ1-1|-|-|13|TRBV27
CASSLYTGTEAFF
TGTGCCAGCAGTTTATATACCGGCACTGAAGCTTTCTTT
>TRBJ1-1|-|-|12|TRBV28
CASSFRPGQAFF
TGTGCCAGCAGTTTCCGTCCGGGTCAAGCTTTCTTT
>TRBJ1-1|few|-|13|TRBV9
CASSVMMNTEAFF
TGTGCCAGCAGCGTAATGATGAACACTGAAGCTTTCTTT
>TRBJ2-6|-|-|17|TRBV14
CASSSPRRASGANVLTF
TGTGCCAGCAGCTCCCCCCGACGGGCCTCTGGGGCCAACGTCCTGACTTTC
>TRBJ2-7|once|-|15|TRBV6-5
CASSYNAQIPYEQYF
TGTGCCAGCAGTTACAATGCCCAAATCCCCTACGAGCAGTACTTC
>TRBJ2-6|once|-|13|TRBV14
CASRLSGANVLTF
TGTGCCAGCCGCCTTTCTGGGGCCAACGTCCTGACTTTC
>TRBJ2-7|-|-|11|TRBV29-1
CSVAGSYEQYF
TGCAGCGTTGCTGGCTCCTACGAGCAGTACTTC
>TRBJ1-4|-|TRBD1|14|TRBV5-4
CASSSTGTNEKLFF
TGTGCCAGCAGCTCGACAGGGACTAATGAAAAACTGTTTTTT
>TRBJ2-2|once|-|13|TRBV7-9
CASSLTSYGELFF
TGTGCCAGCAGTTTGACCTCCTACGGGGAGCTGTTTTTT
>TRBJ1-2|once|TRBD1|15|TRBV28
CASSSNPGTGASYTF
TGTGCCAGCAGTTCGAATCCCGGGACAGGGGCTAGCTACACCTTC
>TRBJ2-5|-|-|14|TRBV6-1
CASSEYRQKETQYF
TGTGCCAGCAGTGAATATCGACAGAAAGAGACCCAGTACTTC
>TRBJ2-7|-|TRBD2|14|TRBV18
CASSSGLPGNEQYF
TGTGCCAGCTCTTCGGGACTACCCGGAAACGAGCAGTACTTC
>TRBJ2-5|once|-|14|TRBV9
CASSSEGFQETQYF
TGTGCCAGCAGCTCAGAGGGATTCCAAGAGACCCAGTACTTC
>TRBJ1-1|-|TRBD1|17|TRBV11-2
CASSRLNRDRSIGGAFF
TGTGCCAGCAGCCGCTTAAACCGGGACAGATCAATCGGCGGAGCTTTCTTT
>TRBJ1-2|-|TRBD1|15|TRBV6-5
CASSYKPQGFYGYTF
TGTGCCAGCAGCTACAAACCACAGGGGTTCTATGGCTACACCTTC
>TRBJ2-1|-|TRBD1|15|TRBV30
CAWSVHRAGGAQQFF
TGTGCCTGGAGTGTACACCGAGCAGGGGGCGCGCAGCAGTTCTTC
>TRBJ2-1|-|TRBD2|16|TRBV7-2
CASSPWGGKSYNEQFF
TGTGCCAGCAGCCCCTGGGGGGGGAAGAGTTACAATGAGCAGTTCTTC
>TRBJ1-1|-|-|16|TRBV28
CASSFLDSRQSPEAFF
TGTGCCAGCAGTTTCCTGGACTCGAGACAATCTCCTGAAGCTTTCTTT
>TRBJ1-4|-|-|14|TRBV7-9
CASSLAQGREKLFF
TGTGCCAGCAGCTTAGCCCAGGGCCGGGAAAAACTGTTTTTT
>TRBJ1-2|-|-|12|TRBV30
CAWKPGYYGYTF
TGTGCCTGGAAACCCGGTTACTATGGCTACACCTTC
>TRBJ2-5|-|TRBD1|15|TRBV10-1
CASSESGQGIETQYF
TGCGCCAGCAGTGAGTCGGGACAGGGAATAGAGACCCAGTACTTC
>TRBJ1-2|-|-|17|TRBV7-9
CASSLDLEMTARQGYTF
TGTGCCAGCAGCTTAGATCTCGAAATGACAGCGAGGCAGGGCTACACCTTC
>TRBJ1-2|-|-|16|TRBV27
CASSQRGRGANYGYTF
TGTGCCAGCAGCCAACGCGGGAGGGGTGCTAACTATGGCTACACCTTC
>TRBJ2-4|-|TRBD2|18|TRBV15
CATSLEGLAGVPKNIQYF
TGTGCCACCAGTCTCGAAGGGCTAGCGGGAGTTCCCAAAAACATTCAGTACTTC
>TRBJ1-1|-|TRBD1|16|TRBV11-2
CASSLDPDRASTEAFF
TGTGCCAGCAGCTTAGATCCCGACAGGGCGAGCACTGAAGCTTTCTTT
>TRBJ2-3|-|TRBD2|14|TRBV19
CASSILFGGDTQYF
TGTGCCAGTAGTATTCTGTTCGGGGGGGATACGCAGTATTTT
>TRBJ2-7|-|TRBD1|15|TRBV28
CASRGEGAPPYEQYF
TGTGCCAGCAGGGGAGAGGGGGCTCCCCCCTACGAGCAGTACTTC
>TRBJ2-1|-|-|14|TRBV2
CASSVEGTRYEQFF
TGTGCCAGCAGTGTTGAGGGGACCCGCTATGAGCAGTTCTTC
>TRBJ2-7|-|-|13|TRBV18
CASSGGGSYEQYF
TGTGCCAGCTCAGGAGGGGGCTCCTACGAGCAGTACTTC
>TRBJ2-1|-|-|15|TRBV5-1
CASSLGSPGSYEQFF
TGCGCCAGCAGCTTGGGTTCTCCGGGGAGTTATGAGCAGTTCTTC
>TRBJ2-7|-|TRBD2|15|TRBV5-1
CASSRSSGTTYEQYF
TGCGCCAGCAGTCGATCTAGCGGGACGACCTACGAGCAGTACTTC